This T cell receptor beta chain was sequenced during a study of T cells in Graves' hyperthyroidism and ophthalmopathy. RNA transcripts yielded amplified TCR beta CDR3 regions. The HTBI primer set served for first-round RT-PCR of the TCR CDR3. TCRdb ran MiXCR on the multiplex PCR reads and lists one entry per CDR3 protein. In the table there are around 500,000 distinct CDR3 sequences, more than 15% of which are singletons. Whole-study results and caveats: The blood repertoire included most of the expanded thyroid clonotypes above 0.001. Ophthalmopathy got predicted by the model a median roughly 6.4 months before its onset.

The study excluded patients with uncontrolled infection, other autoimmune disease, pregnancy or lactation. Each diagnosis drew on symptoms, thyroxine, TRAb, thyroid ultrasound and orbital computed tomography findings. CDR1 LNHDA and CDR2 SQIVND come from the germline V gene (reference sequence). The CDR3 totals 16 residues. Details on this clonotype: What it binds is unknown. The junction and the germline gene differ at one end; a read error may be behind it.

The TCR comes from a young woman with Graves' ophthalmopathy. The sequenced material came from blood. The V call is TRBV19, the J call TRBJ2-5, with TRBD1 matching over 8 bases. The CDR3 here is CASSIVGQVGREAQYF. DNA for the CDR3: TGTGCCAGTAGCATCGTGGGACAGGTCGGTCGAGAGGCCCAGTACTTC. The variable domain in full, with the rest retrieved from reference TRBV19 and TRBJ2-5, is DGGITQSPKYLFRKEGQNVTLSCEQNLNHDAMYWYRQDPGQGLRLIYYSQIVNDFQKGDIAEGYSVSREKKESFPLTVTSAQKNPTAFYLCASSIVGQVGREAQYFGPGTRLLVL.